The text below deals with one T cell receptor (beta chain). The data derive from a study of CD8+CD57+ T cells in acquired aplastic anemia. The CDR3 runs to 17 residues. With V trimmed by 8 bases and J by 2 bases, 17 bases remained unmatched. Germline CDR1 reads MGHDK; CDR2 reads SYGVNS. It was patients with CD8+CD57+ cell expansion by flow cytometry who were chosen for sequencing. TCR beta VDJ and CDR3 were profiled, and genomic DNA was the template. TCRdb processed the reads anew with MiXCR; each CDR3 protein has one entry. The sample has approximately 470,000 distinct CDR3 sequences; roughly 34% are singletons.

Sequenced sample: sorted CD4+, CD8+, or CD8+CD57+ T cells (not recorded which) from PBMCs. The receptor's source is a human donor with aplastic anemia. The chain has TRBV25-1 and TRBJ2-7; 8 bases are a match to TRBD2. CDR3 in DNA: TGTGCCAGCTCACCACCGTTTCCACTAGCGGACCCCTACGAGCAGTACTTC. This sequence encodes CASSPPFPLADPYEQYF.